This T cell receptor (beta chain) was observed in a study of T cell responses to AZD1222 COVID-19 vaccine. Findings and caveats of the study: Mostly white British, mostly female donors; authors suggested clonal diversity may be underestimated. Regions 160-218 and 743-854 dominated among vaccine-associated CD4 TCRs spanning spike. The number of AZD1222 recipients seropositive at baseline was only five or six. When two AZD1222 doses had been given, Spike-specific TCR breadth and depth rose.

The repertoire was sequenced with immunoSEQ multiplex PCR; TCRdb's copy has only in-frame clones and lacks some. The table shows 100,000 or so clones, with about 87% occurring only once. In regard to this clone: Its antigen is not identified.

The CDR3 length is 14 residues. Germline assignment: CDR1 SGDLS and CDR2 YYNGEE. Between the trimmed V and J ends, which lost 2 bases and 8 bases, there was a span of 16 bases. The chain uses TRBV9 and TRBJ1-2; D not resolved. The TCR originated in an adult who received the AZD1222 COVID-19 vaccine. The source material was peripheral blood, sampled 28 days after the second AZD1222 dose. In DNA form, the CDR3 reads TGTGCCAGCAGCGTCGGGCCCGAGGCCAGCGGCTACACCTTC. Translation: CASSVGPEASGYTF.